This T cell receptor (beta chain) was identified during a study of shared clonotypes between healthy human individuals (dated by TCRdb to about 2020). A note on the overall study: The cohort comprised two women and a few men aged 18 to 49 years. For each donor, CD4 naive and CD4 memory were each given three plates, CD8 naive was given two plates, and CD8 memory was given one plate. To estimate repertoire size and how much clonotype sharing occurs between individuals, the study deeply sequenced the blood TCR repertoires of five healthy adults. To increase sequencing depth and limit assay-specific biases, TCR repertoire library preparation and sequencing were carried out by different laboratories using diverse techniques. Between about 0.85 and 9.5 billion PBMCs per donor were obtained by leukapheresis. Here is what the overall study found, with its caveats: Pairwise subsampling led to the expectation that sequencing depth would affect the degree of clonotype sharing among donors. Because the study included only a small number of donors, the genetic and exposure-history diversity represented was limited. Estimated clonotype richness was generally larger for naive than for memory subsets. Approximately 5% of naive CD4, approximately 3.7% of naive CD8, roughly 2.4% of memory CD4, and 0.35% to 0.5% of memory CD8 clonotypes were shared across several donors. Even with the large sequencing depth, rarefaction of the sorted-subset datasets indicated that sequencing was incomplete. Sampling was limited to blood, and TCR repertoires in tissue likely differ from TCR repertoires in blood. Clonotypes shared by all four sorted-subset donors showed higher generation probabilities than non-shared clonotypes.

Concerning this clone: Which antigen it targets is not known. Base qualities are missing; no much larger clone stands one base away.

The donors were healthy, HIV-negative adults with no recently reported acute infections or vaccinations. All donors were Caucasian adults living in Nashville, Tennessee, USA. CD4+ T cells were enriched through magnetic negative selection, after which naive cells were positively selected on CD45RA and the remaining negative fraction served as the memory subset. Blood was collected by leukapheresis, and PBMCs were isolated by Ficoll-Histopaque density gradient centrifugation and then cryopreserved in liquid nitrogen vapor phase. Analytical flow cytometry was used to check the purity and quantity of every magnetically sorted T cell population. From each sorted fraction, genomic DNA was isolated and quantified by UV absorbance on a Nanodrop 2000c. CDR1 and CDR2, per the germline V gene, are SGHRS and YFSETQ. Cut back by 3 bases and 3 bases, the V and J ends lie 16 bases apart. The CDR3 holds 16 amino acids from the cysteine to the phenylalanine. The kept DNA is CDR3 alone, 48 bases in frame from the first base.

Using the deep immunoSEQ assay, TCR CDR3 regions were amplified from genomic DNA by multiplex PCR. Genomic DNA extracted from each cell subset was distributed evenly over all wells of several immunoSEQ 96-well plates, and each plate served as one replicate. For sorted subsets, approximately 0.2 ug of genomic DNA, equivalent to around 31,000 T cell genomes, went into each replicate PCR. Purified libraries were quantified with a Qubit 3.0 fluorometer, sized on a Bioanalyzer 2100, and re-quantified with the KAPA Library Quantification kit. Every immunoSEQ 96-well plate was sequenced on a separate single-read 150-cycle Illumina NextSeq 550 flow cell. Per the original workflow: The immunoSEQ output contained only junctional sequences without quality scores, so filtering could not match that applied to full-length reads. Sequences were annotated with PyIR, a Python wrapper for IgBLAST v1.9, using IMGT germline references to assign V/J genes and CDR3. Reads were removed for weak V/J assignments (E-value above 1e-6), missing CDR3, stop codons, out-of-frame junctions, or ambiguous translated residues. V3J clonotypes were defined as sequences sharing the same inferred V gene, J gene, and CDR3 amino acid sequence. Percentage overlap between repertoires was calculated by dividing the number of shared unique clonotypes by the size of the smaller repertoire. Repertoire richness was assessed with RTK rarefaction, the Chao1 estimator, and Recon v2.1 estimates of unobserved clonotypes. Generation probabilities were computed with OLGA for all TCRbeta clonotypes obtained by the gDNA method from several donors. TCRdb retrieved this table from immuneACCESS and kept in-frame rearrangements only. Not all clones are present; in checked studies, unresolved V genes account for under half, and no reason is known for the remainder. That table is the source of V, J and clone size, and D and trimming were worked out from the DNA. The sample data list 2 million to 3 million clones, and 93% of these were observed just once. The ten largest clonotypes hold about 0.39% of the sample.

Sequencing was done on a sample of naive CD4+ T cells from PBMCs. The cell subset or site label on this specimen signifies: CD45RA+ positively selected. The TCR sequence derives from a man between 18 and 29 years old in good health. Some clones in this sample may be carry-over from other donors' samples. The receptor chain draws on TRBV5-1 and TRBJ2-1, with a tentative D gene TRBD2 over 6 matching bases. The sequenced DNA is TGCGCCAGCAGCTCCCACGGGGAGCGGGTCTACAATGAGCAGTTCTTC. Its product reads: CASSSHGERVYNEQFF.